This T cell receptor beta chain was recorded in a study of vaccination and CD4 T cells after COVID-19. Oncomine TCR Beta short-read sequencing was applied to DNA from cultured CD4+ T cells. Cultures of CD4+ T cells served as the source for extracting genomic DNA. From the PCR reads, TCRdb called clonotypes with MiXCR, one entry per CDR3 protein. The sample has roughly 15,000 distinct CDR3 sequences, around 44% seen once. Stated treatment: 10-day PBMC culture with coronavirus spike peptide pools or control peptides (ViraFEST assay). A remark on this clonotype: No antigen is known for it.

This CDR3 has 14 residues. Germline CDR1 is MNHEY and CDR2 is SVGAGI. The trim removed 2 bases at V and 6 bases at J, leaving 3 bases unmatched. This chain links TRBV6-5 with TRBJ1-5, with 8 bases lining up with TRBD1. The TCR was taken from a human donor who had recovered from COVID-19. Sequenced sample: CD4+ T cells from blood, cultured in vitro. The CDR3 loop is CASSYGQGRQPQHF. CDR3 coding DNA: TGTGCCAGCAGTTACGGACAGGGACGTCAGCCCCAGCATTTT.